This TCR beta chain derives from a study of blood T cell repertoires in COVID-19. Study details: The United States, Italy and Spain were the sources of the acute and convalescent COVID-19 samples. PBMCs, B-cell-depleted T cells, or T cells were the source of the cDNA or gDNA that made up the material.

The protocol was immunoSEQ multiplex PCR, while the TCRdb copy is restricted to in-frame clones and leaves out a portion. The sample contains some 180,000 clones, more than 80% of which appear only once. Across about two dozen US areas, participants ranged in age from 18 to 89 years. The CDR3 loop spans 13 amino acids. V was clipped by 6 bases and J by 3 bases, with 11 bases between them. The chain carries TRBV12-3 or TRBV12-4 and TRBJ1-1; D is unclear. The sequence was collected from a man aged 40-50 years who had recovered from COVID-19. Sequences were obtained from PBMCs or T cells enriched from blood (not recorded which). DNA for the CDR3: TGTGCCAGCAGAGACTACTCTTACACTGAAGCTTTCTTT. Encoded protein: CASRDYSYTEAFF.